The sequence of this T cell receptor (beta chain) was determined in a study of T cells expressing NK-cell markers. TCR beta cDNA was generated via 5'RACE template switching incorporating UMIs. TCRdb reanalyzed the 5' RACE reads, giving one entry per CDR3 protein sequence and no DNA. The sample includes a few hundred thousand distinct CDR3 sequences. This TCR derives from a man younger than 35 in good health. The sample consisted of blood T cells: a sorted CD56 or NKG2C T cell subset, CD4+ or CD8+ T cells, or bulk PBMC T cells (not recorded which).

The CDR3 protein is CASSSLEAEQFF. The chain is built from TRBV5-5 and TRBJ2-1; TCRdb's D gene call, TRBD2, goes unchecked for lack of DNA. The CDR3 loop spans 12 amino acids. Per the germline V gene, CDR1 is SGHKS and CDR2 is YYEKEE (reference sequence).